This TCR beta chain was sequenced for a study of shared clonotypes between healthy human individuals. Data came from immunoSEQ multiplex PCR; TCRdb stores just in-frame clones and leaves some out. The data hold approximately 2.3 million clones, with over 85% observed a single time. In this sample, this clone turned up once. The germline V gene encodes CDR1 MNHEY and CDR2 SVGAGI. This CDR3 is built from 15 residues. The V and J ends lost 5 bases and 7 bases, in that order; junction bases with no gene match: 10. Each of the donors was a healthy adult who was HIV-negative and had not had a recent acute infection or vaccination. Memory CD4+ cells were the fraction left after CD45RA+ naive selection.

Input material: naive CD4+ T cells from PBMCs. Documented subset: CD45RA+ positively selected. This receptor was taken from a young man in good health. Some clones in this sample may be carry-over from other donors' samples. The V gene is TRBV6-5, the J gene TRBJ1-5, with TRBD1 matching over 8 bases. CDR3 in DNA: TGTGCCAGCAGTGTTGACAGGGGTGTTCGCCAGCCCCAGCATTTT. Translating it yields CASSVDRGVRQPQHF.